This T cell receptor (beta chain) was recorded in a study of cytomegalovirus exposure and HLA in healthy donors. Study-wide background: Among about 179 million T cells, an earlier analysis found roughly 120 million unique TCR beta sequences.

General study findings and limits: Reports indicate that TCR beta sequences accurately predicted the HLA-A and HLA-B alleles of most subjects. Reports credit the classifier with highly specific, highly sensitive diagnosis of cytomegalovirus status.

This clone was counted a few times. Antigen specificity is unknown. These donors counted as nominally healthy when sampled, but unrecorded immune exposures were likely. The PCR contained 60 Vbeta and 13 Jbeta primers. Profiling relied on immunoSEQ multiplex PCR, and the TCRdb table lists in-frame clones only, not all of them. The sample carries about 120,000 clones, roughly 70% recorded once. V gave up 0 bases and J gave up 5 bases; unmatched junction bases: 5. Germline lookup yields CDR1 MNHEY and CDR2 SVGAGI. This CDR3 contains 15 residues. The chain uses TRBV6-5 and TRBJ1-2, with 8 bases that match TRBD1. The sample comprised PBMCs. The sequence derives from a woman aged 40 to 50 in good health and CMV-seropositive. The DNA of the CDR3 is TGTGCCAGCAGTTACTCGACGGGACAGGCATATGGCTACACCTTC. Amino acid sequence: CASSYSTGQAYGYTF.